The present T cell receptor (beta chain) was sequenced within a study of cytomegalovirus exposure and HLA in healthy donors. PCR involved 60 Vbeta and 13 Jbeta primers. Profiling relied on immunoSEQ multiplex PCR, and the TCRdb table lists in-frame clones only, not all of them. This repertoire shows over 150,000 clones, about 85% found once; its top ten account for 2.5% to 3%. This CDR3 region has 13 residues. V was trimmed by 4 bases and J by 4 bases, leaving 9 bases between them. CDR1 and CDR2 from the germline V gene are MRHNA and SNTAGT. The chain links TRBV6-4 to TRBJ2-3, with D unresolved. Material for sequencing was PBMCs. The sequence came from a man aged 30 to 45 in good health and CMV-seropositive. CDR3 sequence (DNA): TGTGCCAGCAGTGCTTTCCTTGCAGATACGCAGTATTTT. It specifies CASSAFLADTQYF.